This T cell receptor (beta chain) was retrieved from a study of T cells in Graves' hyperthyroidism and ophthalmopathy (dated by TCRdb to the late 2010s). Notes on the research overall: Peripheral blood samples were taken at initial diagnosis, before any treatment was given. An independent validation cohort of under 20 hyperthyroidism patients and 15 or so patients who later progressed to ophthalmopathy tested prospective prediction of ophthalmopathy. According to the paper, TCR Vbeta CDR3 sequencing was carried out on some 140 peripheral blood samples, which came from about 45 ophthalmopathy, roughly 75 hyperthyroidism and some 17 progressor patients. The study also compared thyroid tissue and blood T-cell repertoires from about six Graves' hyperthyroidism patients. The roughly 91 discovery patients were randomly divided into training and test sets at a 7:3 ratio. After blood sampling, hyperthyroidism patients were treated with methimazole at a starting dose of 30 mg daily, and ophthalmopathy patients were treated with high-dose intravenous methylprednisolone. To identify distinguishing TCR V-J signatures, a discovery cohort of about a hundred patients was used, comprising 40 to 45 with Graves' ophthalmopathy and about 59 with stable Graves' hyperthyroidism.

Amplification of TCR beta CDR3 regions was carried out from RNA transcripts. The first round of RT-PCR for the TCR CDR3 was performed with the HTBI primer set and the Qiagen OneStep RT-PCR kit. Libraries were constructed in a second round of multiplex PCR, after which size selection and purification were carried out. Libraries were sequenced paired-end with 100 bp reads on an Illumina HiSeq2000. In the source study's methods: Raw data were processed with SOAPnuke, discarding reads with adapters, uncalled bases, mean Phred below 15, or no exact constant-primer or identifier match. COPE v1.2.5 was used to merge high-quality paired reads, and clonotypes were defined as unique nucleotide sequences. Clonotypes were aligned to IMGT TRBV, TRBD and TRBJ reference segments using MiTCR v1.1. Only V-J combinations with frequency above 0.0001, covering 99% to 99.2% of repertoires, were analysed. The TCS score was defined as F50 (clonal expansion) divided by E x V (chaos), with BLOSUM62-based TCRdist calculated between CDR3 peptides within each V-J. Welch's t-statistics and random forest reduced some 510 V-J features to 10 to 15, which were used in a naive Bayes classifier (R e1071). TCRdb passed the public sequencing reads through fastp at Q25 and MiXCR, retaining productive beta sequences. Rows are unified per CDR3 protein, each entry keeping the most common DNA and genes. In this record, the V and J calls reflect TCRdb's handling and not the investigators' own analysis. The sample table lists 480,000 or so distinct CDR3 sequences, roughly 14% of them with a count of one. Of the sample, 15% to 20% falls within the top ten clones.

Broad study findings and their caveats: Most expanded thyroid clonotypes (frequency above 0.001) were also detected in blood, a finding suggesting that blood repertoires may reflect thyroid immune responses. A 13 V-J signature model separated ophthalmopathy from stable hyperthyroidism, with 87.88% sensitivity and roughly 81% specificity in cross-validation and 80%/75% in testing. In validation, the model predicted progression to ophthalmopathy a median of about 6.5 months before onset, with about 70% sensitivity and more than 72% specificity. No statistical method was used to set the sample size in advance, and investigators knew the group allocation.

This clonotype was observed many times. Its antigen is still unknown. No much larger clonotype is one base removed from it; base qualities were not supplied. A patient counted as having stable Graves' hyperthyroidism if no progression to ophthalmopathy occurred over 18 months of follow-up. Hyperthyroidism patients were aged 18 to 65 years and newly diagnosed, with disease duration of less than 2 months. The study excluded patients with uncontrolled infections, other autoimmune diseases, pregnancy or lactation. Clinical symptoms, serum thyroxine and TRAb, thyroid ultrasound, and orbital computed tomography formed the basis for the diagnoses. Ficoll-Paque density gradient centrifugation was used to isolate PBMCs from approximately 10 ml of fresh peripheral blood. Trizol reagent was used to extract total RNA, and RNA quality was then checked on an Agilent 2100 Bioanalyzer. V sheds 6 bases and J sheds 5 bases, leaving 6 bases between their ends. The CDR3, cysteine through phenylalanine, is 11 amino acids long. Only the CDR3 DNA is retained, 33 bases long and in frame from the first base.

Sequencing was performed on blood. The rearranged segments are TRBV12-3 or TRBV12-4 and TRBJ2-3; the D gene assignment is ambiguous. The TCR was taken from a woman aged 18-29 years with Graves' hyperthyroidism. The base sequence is TGTGCCAGCAGATCGGTAGATACGCAGTATTTT. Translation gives CASRSVDTQYF.